This is a list of T cell receptor beta chains from one sample in a study of blood T cell repertoires in COVID-19. Repertoires were generated with immunoSEQ multiplex PCR, while TCRdb's copy carries only in-frame clones and drops some. This table has roughly 38,000 clones, 85% appearing once. Sequencing input: peripheral blood. The receptor source for this set is a human donor in a cohort sampled during active COVID-19. The CDR3 runs from the conserved cysteine through the conserved F or W. A D gene is named only where the DNA matches it firmly. Rows give clone size only sometimes, using once, few, many, or a class for an expanded clone.

D gene: .; J gene: TRBJ1-3; V gene: TRBV30; clone size: .; CDR3 DNA: TGTGCCTGGAGTGTACGTGGACTGTCCTCTGGAAACACCATATATTTT; CDR3 protein: CAWSVRGLSSGNTIYF
D gene: TRBD2; J gene: TRBJ2-5; V gene: TRBV28; clone size: .; CDR3 DNA: TGTGCCAGCAGTTCCCTTGAGGCGGGGGGGCCAAGGGAGACCCAGTACTTC; CDR3 protein: CASSSLEAGGPRETQYF
D gene: .; J gene: TRBJ2-7; V gene: TRBV28; clone size: once; CDR3 DNA: TGTGCCAGCAGTTTAGTCCAATACGAGCAGTACTTC; CDR3 protein: CASSLVQYEQYF
D gene: TRBD1; J gene: TRBJ1-1; V gene: TRBV2; clone size: .; CDR3 DNA: TGTGCCAGCAGCGCGGACAGGGAAGGCACTGAAGCTTTCTTT; CDR3 protein: CASSADREGTEAFF
D gene: .; J gene: TRBJ2-7; V gene: TRBV11-3; clone size: .; CDR3 DNA: TGTGCCAGCAGCGCCCGACCTCAGGGTTCTGACGAGCAGTACTTC; CDR3 protein: CASSARPQGSDEQYF
D gene: .; J gene: TRBJ2-2; V gene: TRBV20-1; clone size: .; CDR3 DNA: TGCAGTGCTAGTCGTCTGGGGCGCTCCTGGAACACCGGGGAGCTGTTTTTT; CDR3 protein: CSASRLGRSWNTGELFF
D gene: TRBD1; J gene: TRBJ1-1; V gene: TRBV30; clone size: .; CDR3 DNA: TGTGCTGGCAGGGGGACGAACACTGAAGCTTTCTTT; CDR3 protein: CAGRGTNTEAFF
D gene: TRBD1; J gene: TRBJ2-3; V gene: TRBV24-1; clone size: few; CDR3 DNA: TGTGCCACCAGTGATCCGGGACAGGCCACAGATACGCAGTATTTT; CDR3 protein: CATSDPGQATDTQYF
D gene: .; J gene: TRBJ1-2; V gene: TRBV6-1; clone size: .; CDR3 DNA: TGTGCCAGCAGTGAAATTGTAGATCGGGGCTACACCTTC; CDR3 protein: CASSEIVDRGYTF
D gene: .; J gene: TRBJ1-6; V gene: TRBV7-3; clone size: .; CDR3 DNA: TGTGCCAGCAGCGCCACCGCGGGGGATTCACCCCTCCACTTT; CDR3 protein: CASSATAGDSPLHF
D gene: .; J gene: TRBJ1-5; V gene: TRBV6-1; clone size: .; CDR3 DNA: TGTGCCAGCAGTGAAACCGGGTGGCAGCCCCAGCATTTT; CDR3 protein: CASSETGWQPQHF
D gene: TRBD2; J gene: TRBJ2-1; V gene: TRBV28; clone size: once; CDR3 DNA: TGTGCCAGCAGTTTGTCAGCGGGGGTGAGCACCTACAATGAGCAGTTCTTC; CDR3 protein: CASSLSAGVSTYNEQFF
D gene: .; J gene: TRBJ1-2; V gene: TRBV9; clone size: .; CDR3 DNA: TGTGCCAGCAGCCCCCAACTTCGGGGGAAATTTAACTATGGCTACACCTTC; CDR3 protein: CASSPQLRGKFNYGYTF
D gene: TRBD2; J gene: TRBJ2-7; V gene: TRBV6-2/TRBV6-3; clone size: .; CDR3 DNA: TGTGCCAGCAGTTACTCACAGCGGGGGGGCCGGTACGAGCAGTACTTC; CDR3 protein: CASSYSQRGGRYEQYF
D gene: .; J gene: TRBJ2-2; V gene: TRBV18; clone size: .; CDR3 DNA: TGTGCCAGCTCACTTTATACCGGGGAGCTGTTTTTT; CDR3 protein: CASSLYTGELFF
D gene: .; J gene: TRBJ1-1; V gene: TRBV3-1/TRBV3-2; clone size: .; CDR3 DNA: TGTGCCAGCAGCCAAGGGGTGGGGCGGGGTGAAGCTTTCTTT; CDR3 protein: CASSQGVGRGEAFF
D gene: .; J gene: TRBJ2-5; V gene: TRBV7-2; clone size: .; CDR3 DNA: TGTGCCAGCAGCTCCTCGGGGGAGACCCAGTACTTC; CDR3 protein: CASSSSGETQYF
D gene: .; J gene: TRBJ2-7; V gene: TRBV25-1; clone size: .; CDR3 DNA: TGTGCCAGCAGTGTCCCCCAAACCGGGCAGTACTTC; CDR3 protein: CASSVPQTGQYF
D gene: .; J gene: TRBJ1-1; V gene: TRBV6-2/TRBV6-3; clone size: .; CDR3 DNA: TGTGCCAGCAGTTTCCGGGACACGACTGAAGCTTTCTTT; CDR3 protein: CASSFRDTTEAFF
D gene: TRBD1; J gene: TRBJ1-1; V gene: TRBV5-1; clone size: .; CDR3 DNA: TGCGCCAGCAGCTGGACAGGGCGGAGGAACACTGAAGCTTTCTTT; CDR3 protein: CASSWTGRRNTEAFF
D gene: .; J gene: TRBJ1-2; V gene: TRBV19; clone size: .; CDR3 DNA: TGTGCCAGTAGTTTCGCAGGGGTTGGCTACACCTTC; CDR3 protein: CASSFAGVGYTF
D gene: TRBD2; J gene: TRBJ2-1; V gene: TRBV7-2; clone size: .; CDR3 DNA: TGTGCCAGCAGCTTCAAGCGGGAGTACAATGAGCAGTTCTTC; CDR3 protein: CASSFKREYNEQFF
D gene: .; J gene: TRBJ2-3; V gene: TRBV5-1; clone size: .; CDR3 DNA: TGCGCCAGCAGCTTGTCGTTAGCCGGGGATGGCACAGATACGCAGTATTTT; CDR3 protein: CASSLSLAGDGTDTQYF
D gene: .; J gene: TRBJ1-6; V gene: TRBV2; clone size: .; CDR3 DNA: TGTGCCAGCAGAAGCGGGCCTAATTCACCCCTCCACTTT; CDR3 protein: CASRSGPNSPLHF
D gene: .; J gene: TRBJ2-6; V gene: TRBV4-3; clone size: .; CDR3 DNA: TGCGCCAGCAGCCAAGGCCTGTCAGGGAGGACTGGGGCCAACGTCCTGACTTTC; CDR3 protein: CASSQGLSGRTGANVLTF
D gene: TRBD2; J gene: TRBJ2-7; V gene: TRBV5-4; clone size: .; CDR3 DNA: TGTGCCAGCAGCGGATCTAGCGGGGTTTCCTACGAGCAGTACTTC; CDR3 protein: CASSGSSGVSYEQYF
D gene: .; J gene: TRBJ1-2; V gene: TRBV11-3; clone size: .; CDR3 DNA: TGTGCCAGCAGCTTAGATTCCGTAGCTGCTACTGGCTACACCTTC; CDR3 protein: CASSLDSVAATGYTF
D gene: .; J gene: TRBJ2-7; V gene: TRBV18; clone size: .; CDR3 DNA: TGTGCCAGCTCACCACCGGGAGCCTACGAGCAGTACTTC; CDR3 protein: CASSPPGAYEQYF
D gene: .; J gene: TRBJ2-1; V gene: TRBV4-3; clone size: .; CDR3 DNA: TGCGCCAGCAGCCAGGCCGGGACAATGATCAATGAGCAGTTCTTC; CDR3 protein: CASSQAGTMINEQFF
D gene: TRBD1; J gene: TRBJ2-5; V gene: TRBV27; clone size: .; CDR3 DNA: TGTGCCAGCAGCAGACAGGGAATGGGCGAGACCCAGTACTTC; CDR3 protein: CASSRQGMGETQYF